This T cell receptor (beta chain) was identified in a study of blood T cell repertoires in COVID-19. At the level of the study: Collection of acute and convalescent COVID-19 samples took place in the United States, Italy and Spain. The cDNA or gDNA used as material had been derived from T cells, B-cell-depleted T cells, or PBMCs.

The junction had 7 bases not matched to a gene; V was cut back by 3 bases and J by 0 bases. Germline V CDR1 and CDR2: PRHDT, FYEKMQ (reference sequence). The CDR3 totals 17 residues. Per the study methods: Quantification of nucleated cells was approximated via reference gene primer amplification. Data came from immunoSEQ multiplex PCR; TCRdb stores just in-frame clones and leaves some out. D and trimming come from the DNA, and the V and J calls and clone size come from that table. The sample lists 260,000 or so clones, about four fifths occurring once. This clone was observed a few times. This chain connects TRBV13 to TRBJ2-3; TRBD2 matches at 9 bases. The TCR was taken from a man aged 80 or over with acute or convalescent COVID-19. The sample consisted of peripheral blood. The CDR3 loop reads CASSLGPGLASTDTQYF. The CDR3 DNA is TGTGCCAGCAGCTTGGGGCCGGGACTAGCAAGCACAGATACGCAGTATTTT.